The 28 T cell receptor beta chains in this list originate from one sample, sequenced in a study of blood T cell repertoires in COVID-19. TCRdb's table, derived via immunoSEQ multiplex PCR, lists solely in-frame clones and lacks some. The sample includes some 200,000 clones, roughly 87% of them seen just once. The sequencing sample was made of peripheral blood. These receptors came from a middle-aged woman with acute or convalescent COVID-19.

The CDR3: CATARQETQYF. The CDR3, as DNA: TGTGCCACGGCGCGGCAAGAGACCCAGTACTTC. The chain is built from TRBV10-3 and TRBJ2-5, with D unclear. The CDR3 length is 11 residues. Germline values: CDR1 ENHRY, CDR2 SYGVKD. Trimming removed 10 bases at V and 2 bases at J, with 8 bases between.

The chain employs TRBV28 and TRBJ1-5; no definite D call. This CDR3 contains 10 residues. V was clipped by 5 bases and J by 6 bases, with 2 bases between them. Germline loops: CDR1 MDHEN, CDR2 SYDVKM. The chain's CDR3 is CASSRQPQHF. DNA for the CDR3: TGTGCCAGCAGTCGTCAGCCCCAGCATTTT.

This clone was counted between two and nine times. The J gene is TRBJ1-3, the V gene TRBV19, with 8 positions matching TRBD1. The CDR3 loop spans 15 amino acids. The junction had 3 bases not matched to a gene; V was cut back by 3 bases and J by 2 bases. Germline CDR1 reads LNHDA; CDR2 reads SQIVND (reference sequence). CDR3 DNA sequence: TGTGCCAGTAGTATTATGACAGGGGCTGGAAACACCATATATTTT. Translating it yields CASSIMTGAGNTIYF.

V is TRBV19 and J is TRBJ1-5, with 9 bases matching TRBD1. Unmatched junction bases numbered 4, after V lost 10 bases and J lost 6 bases. Germline V CDR1 and CDR2: LNHDA, SQIVND (reference sequence). The CDR3 sequence is 12 residues long. CDR3 in amino acids: CATDRGVQPQHF. The CDR3 nucleotides read TGTGCCACCGACAGGGGGGTTCAGCCCCAGCATTTT.

CDR3 protein: CASSLEGVNSPLHF. CDR3 sequence (DNA): TGCGCCAGCAGCTTGGAAGGAGTTAATTCACCCCTCCACTTT. This chain links TRBV5-1 with TRBJ1-6; D call uncertain. V gave up 0 bases and J gave up 6 bases, with 7 bases separating them. The germline CDR1 and CDR2 sequences are SGHRS and YFSETQ. The CDR3 sequence is 14 residues long.

In this sample, this clone turned up a few times. J is TRBJ1-1 and V is TRBV5-1, with a weak D call TRBD1 (6 bases). The CDR3 is 15 residues long. Germline-derived CDR1 and CDR2 are SGHRS and YFSETQ. V was clipped by 4 bases and J by 0 bases, with 13 bases between them. The CDR3 loop reads CASSRGHLMNTEAFF. The CDR3 DNA sequence: TGCGCCAGCAGCCGGGGACACCTTATGAACACTGAAGCTTTCTTT.

This chain uses TRBV28 with TRBJ1-2; TRBD1 aligns across 7 bases. The V segment lost 7 bases and the J segment 5 bases; nucleotides outside the gene matches: 16. This CDR3 contains 16 residues. CDR1 and CDR2 from the germline V gene are MDHEN and SYDVKM. The CDR3 reads CASTSTGRGPPYGYTF. The CDR3 bases are TGTGCCAGCACCTCTACCGGGAGGGGGCCCCCTTATGGCTACACCTTC.

The chain links TRBV28 to TRBJ2-2, with TRBD2 matching 10 bases. Germline V lookup: CDR1 MDHEN, CDR2 SYDVKM. The CDR3 is 15 amino acids. V lost 5 bases, J lost 7 bases, and 7 bases stayed unmatched. The CDR3 nucleotides are TGTGCCAGCAGTGGGGCTAGCGGGAGTGTCGGGGAGCTGTTTTTT. It yields the protein CASSGASGSVGELFF. Complete variable domain (other parts from reference TRBV28 and TRBJ2-2): DVKVTQSSRYLVKRTGEKVFLECVQDMDHENMFWYRQDPGLGLRLIYFSYDVKMKEKGDIPEGYSVSREKKERFSLILESASTNQTSMYLCASSGASGSVGELFFGEGSRLTVL.

The V gene is TRBV28, the J gene TRBJ1-5, with D tentatively TRBD1 (5 bases). There are 13 residues in the CDR3. Trimming took off 5 bases at V and 4 bases at J, with 9 bases between the two ends. Germline V gene sequence: CDR1 MDHEN, CDR2 SYDVKM. CDR3 amino acids: CASSPGSNQPQHF. In nucleotides, the CDR3 is TGTGCCAGCAGTCCAGGGTCGAATCAGCCCCAGCATTTT.

On this clone: Other DNA sequences in this sample translate to the same CDR3. The chain employs TRBV9 and TRBJ1-5; D gene ambiguous. Germline values: CDR1 SGDLS, CDR2 YYNGEE. V was shortened by 0 bases and J by 2 bases, with 6 bases between the two germline ends. The CDR3 consists of 14 residues. CDR3 DNA sequence: TGTGCCAGCAGCGTAGGTCAGGGCAATCAGCCCCAGCATTTT. Translated, it gives CASSVGQGNQPQHF.

This clone has more than one count but fewer than ten. The rearrangement links TRBV3-1 (or the pseudogene TRBV3-2) to TRBJ2-1; TRBD2 aligns across 10 bases. Germline CDR1 and CDR2: LGHDT and YNNKEL (reference sequence). The CDR3 is made up of 14 amino acids. V lost 4 bases, J lost 5 bases, and 2 bases stayed unmatched. CDR3 loop: CASSLSGRDNEQFF. The CDR3 DNA reads TGTGCCAGCAGCCTAAGCGGGAGGGACAATGAGCAGTTCTTC.

The chain couples TRBV25-1 to TRBJ2-1, with D unresolved. CDR3 length equals 11 residues. Trimming cost V 3 bases and J 9 bases, with 6 bases left between them. CDR1 and CDR2 from the germline V gene are MGHDK and SYGVNS. CDR3 amino acids: CASSDLSEQFF. CDR3 DNA: TGTGCCAGCAGTGATTTGAGTGAGCAGTTCTTC.

This clone was seen a few times. The CDR3 reads CAWSVSGRGNSPLHF. The DNA of the CDR3 is TGTGCCTGGAGTGTATCAGGCAGGGGGAATTCACCCCTCCACTTT. The rearrangement links TRBV30 to TRBJ1-6; TRBD1 agrees at 7 bases. The V gene end was trimmed by 0 bases and the J gene end by 7 bases; junction bases not matched to a gene: 6. Germline V CDR1 and CDR2: GTSNPN, SVGIG (reference sequence). This CDR3 comprises 15 residues. Looking up the rest from reference TRBV30 and TRBJ1-6 gives the full variable domain: SQTIHQWPATLVQPVGSPLSLECTVEGTSNPNLYWYRQAAGRGLQLLFYSVGIGQISSEVPQNLSASRPQDRQFILSSKKLLLSDSGFYLCAWSVSGRGNSPLHFGNGTRLTVT.

J is TRBJ2-7 and V is TRBV7-9; maybe TRBD2 (5 bases). The CDR3 is 13 residues long. V dropped 3 bases and J dropped 3 bases, with 9 bases sitting between them. Germline V gives CDR1 SEHNR, CDR2 FQNEAQ (reference sequence). The DNA of the CDR3 is TGTGCCAGCAGCTTTGCGGGTAACTACGAGCAGTACTTC. As protein: CASSFAGNYEQYF.

The chain is built from TRBV9 and TRBJ2-1, with D possibly TRBD1 on 6 matching bases. Germline V CDR1 and CDR2: SGDLS, YYNGEE. The V end was cut by 2 bases, the J end by 5 bases, with 11 bases between. This CDR3 region has 14 residues. The CDR3 reads CASSVGQSHNEQFF. DNA of the CDR3: TGTGCCAGCAGCGTCGGACAGTCCCACAATGAGCAGTTCTTC.

The V and J genes are TRBV28 and TRBJ2-7; 8 positions match TRBD1. CDR3 size: 13 residues. Germline V gene data show CDR1 as MDHEN and CDR2 as SYDVKM. The junction had 4 bases not matched to a gene; V was cut back by 6 bases and J by 3 bases. The CDR3 DNA reads TGTGCCAGCAGATCAGGGGGCTACTACGAGCAGTACTTC. It encodes CASRSGGYYEQYF.

This clone was seen a handful of times. V gene TRBV28 combines with J gene TRBJ1-4; 8 bases align to TRBD1. J lost 7 bases, V lost 4 bases, and 8 bases had no gene match. The V gene's germline CDR1 is MDHEN and CDR2 SYDVKM. CDR3 length: 15 amino acids. CDR3 amino acids: CASSYPTGGGEKLFF. CDR3 in DNA: TGTGCCAGCAGTTACCCCACAGGGGGGGGTGAAAAACTGTTTTTT.

The V call is TRBV18, the J call TRBJ1-5; 8 nucleotides line up with TRBD1. The CDR3 is 18 residues long. Germline CDR1 and CDR2: KGHSH and LQKENI. Trimming at V came to 2 bases and at J to 4 bases, leaving 13 bases not matched to a gene. The CDR3 here is CASSPAAGGHRSNQPQHF. The DNA for the CDR3 is TGTGCCAGCTCACCAGCTGCAGGGGGCCATAGGTCGAATCAGCCCCAGCATTTT.

This CDR3 is CASSFLPGRDEKLFF. The CDR3 DNA reads TGTGCCAGCAGTTTCTTGCCAGGGAGGGATGAAAAACTGTTTTTT. This chain joins TRBV28 and TRBJ1-4, with a possible D match to TRBD1 (5 bases). Germline V gene sequence: CDR1 MDHEN, CDR2 SYDVKM. V shed 3 bases and J shed 6 bases, with 14 bases lying between them. There are 15 residues in the CDR3.

The CDR3 is CASSRLAGGHTGELFF. In nucleotides, the CDR3 is TGCGCCAGCAGCCGTCTAGCGGGGGGTCACACCGGGGAGCTGTTTTTT. The chain couples TRBV10-1 to TRBJ2-2; 11 bases match TRBD2. Germline-derived CDR1 and CDR2 are WNHNN and SYGVQD (reference sequence). The CDR3 length is 16 residues. Trimming cost V 6 bases and J 3 bases; bases outside gene matches: 6.

Here the CDR3 reads CATSDWGTGDSTDTQYF. The CDR3 nucleotides read TGTGCCACCAGTGATTGGGGGACAGGGGATAGCACAGATACGCAGTATTTT. The chain recombines TRBV24-1 with TRBJ2-3; 10 bases are a match to TRBD1. Per germline, CDR1 KGHDR and CDR2 SFDVKD. The CDR3 has 17 amino acids. V trimming: 2 bases; J trimming: 0 bases; junction bases outside the gene matches: 4.

This chain connects TRBV19 to TRBJ2-5, with TRBD1 as a possible D gene (7 bases). This CDR3 is 14 amino acids long. Germline lookup yields CDR1 LNHDA and CDR2 SQIVND (reference sequence). V was cut by 3 bases and J by 7 bases, with 15 bases left in between. CDR3 bases: TGTGCCAGTAGTATCCGGACTAACAGGGGGACCCAGTACTTC. Translating it yields CASSIRTNRGTQYF. Using reference TRBV19 and TRBJ2-5 for the parts outside the CDR3, the full variable domain is DGGITQSPKYLFRKEGQNVTLSCEQNLNHDAMYWYRQDPGQGLRLIYYSQIVNDFQKGDIAEGYSVSREKKESFPLTVTSAQKNPTAFYLCASSIRTNRGTQYFGPGTRLLVL.

The gene calls are TRBV5-1 and TRBJ2-7; TRBD1 agrees at 7 bases. Trimming removed 1 base from V and 2 bases from J; junction bases left unmatched: 6. The CDR3 is 15 residues long. Germline V gene sequence: CDR1 SGHRS, CDR2 YFSETQ. CDR3 coding DNA: TGCGCCAGCAGCTTGAGTGTAACAGGGGCCTACGAGCAGTACTTC. This gives the protein CASSLSVTGAYEQYF.

The chain recombines TRBV19 with TRBJ2-2, with 12 positions matching TRBD2. V shed 11 bases and J 6 bases; nucleotides not matched to a gene: 10. CDR1 and CDR2 from the germline V gene are LNHDA and SQIVND (reference sequence). This CDR3 spans 15 amino acids. The CDR3: CAASTSGSSAGELFF. CDR3 DNA: TGTGCCGCCTCGACTAGCGGGAGTTCGGCCGGGGAGCTGTTTTTT.

In its sample, this clone was seen once. J is TRBJ1-4 and V is TRBV5-1; D perhaps matches TRBD1 (6 bases). The CDR3 loop spans 16 amino acids. The V gene lost 1 base and the J gene lost 4 bases, with 14 bases spanning the gap. CDR1 is SGHRS and CDR2 is YFSETQ in the germline V gene. CDR3 nucleotides: TGCGCCAGCAGCTTGCGTACGACAGGAGTTAATGAAAAACTGTTTTTT. Protein product: CASSLRTTGVNEKLFF.

The chain has TRBV2 and TRBJ2-1; D might be TRBD2 (6 bases). This CDR3 spans 12 amino acids. In germline, CDR1 is SNHLY, CDR2 FYNNEI. V was pared by 10 bases and J by 7 bases, with 14 bases between. The CDR3 loop is CATRLVPNEQFF. The DNA of the CDR3 is TGTGCCACCCGACTAGTGCCAAATGAGCAGTTCTTC.

This sequence joins TRBV5-1 and TRBJ1-1, with D possibly TRBD1 on 6 matching bases. The CDR3 contains 11 residues. Trimming stripped 4 bases from V and 14 bases from J, with 15 bases between. Germline V gene sequence: CDR1 SGHRS, CDR2 YFSETQ. The CDR3 DNA follows: TGCGCCAGCAGCACCACACAGGGTAGCTTCTTT. Protein product: CASSTTQGSFF.

The chain carries TRBV9 and TRBJ2-5, with 7 nucleotides matching TRBD1. Unmatched junction bases numbered 6, after V lost 3 bases and J lost 1 base. CDR3 length: 15 residues. Germline assignment: CDR1 SGDLS and CDR2 YYNGEE. The CDR3 loop is CASSEGTDPQETQYF. DNA for the CDR3: TGTGCCAGCAGCGAGGGGACAGACCCCCAAGAGACCCAGTACTTC.